The sequence of this T cell receptor (beta chain) was determined in a study of blood T cell repertoires in COVID-19. As for the study in general: Italy, Spain and the United States were the sources of the convalescent and acute COVID-19 samples. T cells, B-cell-depleted T cells, or PBMCs supplied cDNA or gDNA.

Original handling: Using reference gene primer amplification, nucleated cell counts were estimated. Measured with immunoSEQ multiplex PCR; TCRdb has only the in-frame clones, and not every one. V and J calls and clone size are copied from that table; D and trimming were computed from the DNA. The profile shows roughly 260,000 clones, approximately 90% of them singletons. Trimming cost V 1 base and J 0 bases; bases outside gene matches: 2. Germline CDR1 reads SGHVS; CDR2 reads FNYEAQ. The CDR3 extends over 15 amino acids. J is TRBJ1-1 and V is TRBV7-6; 7 nucleotides align to TRBD1. Sequenced input: peripheral blood. The receptor was isolated from a man between 60 and 75 years old who had recovered from COVID-19. The CDR3 region is CASSLEGTVNTEAFF. CDR3 in DNA: TGTGCCAGCAGCTTAGAGGGGACAGTGAACACTGAAGCTTTCTTT.